This T cell receptor (beta chain) was documented in a study of T cell changes during pregnancy in multiple sclerosis. After removal of 5 bases from V and 2 bases from J, the junction contained 5 bases not matched to a gene. This CDR3 has 17 residues. Germline CDR1 reads LNHDA; CDR2 reads SQIVND (reference sequence). This clone appeared a single time. Assay used: immunoSEQ multiplex PCR; TCRdb lists only in-frame clones, some missing. The sample lists under 55,000 clones; about 90% were seen once. The chain uses TRBV19 and TRBJ2-1; TRBD2 aligns across 14 bases. The sample consisted of CD4+ T cells from peripheral blood mononuclear cells, taken after pregnancy. The clonotype comes from a female donor in good health, enrolled as a control in a pregnancy study. The chain's CDR3 is CASSSEGLAGAYNEQFF. CDR3 DNA sequence: TGTGCCAGTAGTTCAGAGGGACTAGCGGGAGCCTACAATGAGCAGTTCTTC. The full variable domain, its missing parts supplied by reference TRBV19 and TRBJ2-1, is DGGITQSPKYLFRKEGQNVTLSCEQNLNHDAMYWYRQDPGQGLRLIYYSQIVNDFQKGDIAEGYSVSREKKESFPLTVTSAQKNPTAFYLCASSSEGLAGAYNEQFFGPGTRLTVL.